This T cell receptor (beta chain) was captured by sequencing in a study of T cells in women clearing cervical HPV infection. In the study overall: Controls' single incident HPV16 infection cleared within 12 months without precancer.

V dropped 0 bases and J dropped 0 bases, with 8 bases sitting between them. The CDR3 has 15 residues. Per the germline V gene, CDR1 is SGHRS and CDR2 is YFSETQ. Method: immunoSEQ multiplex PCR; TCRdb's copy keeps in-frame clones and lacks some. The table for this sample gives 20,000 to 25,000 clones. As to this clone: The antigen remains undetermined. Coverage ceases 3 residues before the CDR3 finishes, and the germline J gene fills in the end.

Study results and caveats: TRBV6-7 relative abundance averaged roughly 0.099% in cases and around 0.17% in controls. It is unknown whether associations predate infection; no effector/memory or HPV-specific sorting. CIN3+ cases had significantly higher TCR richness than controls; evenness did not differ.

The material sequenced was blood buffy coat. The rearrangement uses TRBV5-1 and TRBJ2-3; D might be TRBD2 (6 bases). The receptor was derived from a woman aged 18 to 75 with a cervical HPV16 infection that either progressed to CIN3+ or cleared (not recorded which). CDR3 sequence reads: CASSLGSGSTDTQYF. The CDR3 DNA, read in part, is TGCGCCAGCAGCTTGGGTAGCGGAAGCACAGATACG.